This T cell receptor (beta chain) emerged from a study of cytomegalovirus exposure and HLA in healthy donors (dated by TCRdb to 2016 to 2017). About the investigation overall: In an earlier analysis of 550 to 750 of the donors, about 260 Gb of sequence data and just under 120 million unique TCR beta sequences from about 179 million T cells were reported. Because of strong linkage in the cohort, a handful of DR-DQ haplotypes were treated as single units for association and clustering. The aim of the study was to test whether cataloging public T cell receptors could identify signatures of past pathogen exposure. Rather than using new phenotypic data, the later analysis identified candidate immune exposures from TCR beta sequences and from how often those sequences occurred across donors. Every discovery cohort repertoire had been produced on one sequencing platform. In an earlier analysis of over 550 of the donors, high-throughput TCR beta sequencing was used to judge whether each TCR beta V gene segment behaved as functional or pseudogenic. A later analysis re-analyzed previously published TCR beta repertoires from roughly 690 donors and added high-resolution HLA genotyping to study TCR occurrence patterns. An early release that covered about 600 HLA-typed donors contained about 300 gigabases of sequencing data and around 80 million unique TCR sequences. The T cell repertoires of under 700 subjects were profiled by immunosequencing and related to cytomegalovirus serostatus. Along with the approximately 670-subject first cohort, a separate validation cohort of 120 different subjects was used. In a later genetic analysis, genome-wide SNP genotypes for about three fifths of the roughly 670 donors were used, and that subset was treated as a discovery cohort. On average, around 240,000 unique TCR beta nucleotide sequences were sequenced per donor among a few hundred genotyped donors of the cohort, with about 19% of those sequences being non-productive. High-throughput TCR immunosequencing, statistical association of individual TCRs with disease status, and machine learning were combined to predict cytomegalovirus infection status. Donor age, sex, ethnicity and CMV serostatus were collected together with the repertoire data. HLA typing included class I and class II loci at four-digit resolution. Among the roughly 390 genotyped donors, about 85% belonged to the genetic ancestry cluster associated with self-reported Caucasian donors. Typing coverage differed by locus: A, B, C, DRB1 and DQB1 were typed in roughly 629-630 donors, DQA1 in about 500, DPA1 in 600 to 610, and DPB1 in just under 490.

In total, roughly 670 healthy bone marrow donors made up the cohort. At the time of sampling, all cohort members were nominally healthy, though unrecorded immune exposures were likely present. The donor tested CMV seropositive, placing the donor among the 289 seropositive members of the cohort. A peripheral blood sample was collected from each donor, and TCR beta sequencing was performed on peripheral blood mononuclear cells. Genomic DNA was extracted from the blood cell samples with the Qiagen DNeasy Blood Extraction Kit. Notes on this clone: No cognate antigen has been identified for it.

Study-wide conclusions, independent of this receptor: Compared with equally common non-associated chains, HLA-associated TCR beta chains in a later analysis were more clonally expanded and had lower generation probabilities. In the study, approximately 160 TCR beta chains were listed as associated with cytomegalovirus. A later analysis associated approximately 17,000 TCR beta sequences with specific HLA alleles at a false discovery rate of 0.05. Most TCR sequences were observed very rarely across donors, whereas some public TCRs were present in many individuals. This cohort had only TCR beta chains sequenced, and the lack of alpha or paired-chain data limited which features could be detected. A later analysis found that TCR association rates varied across HLA loci, with DRB1 alleles showing the most associated TCRs and HLA-C alleles the fewest. In a later analysis, most CMV-associated TCR beta chains were found to appear HLA-restricted, with HLA associations seemingly driven largely by CMV exposure. According to the authors, the approach could potentially be generalized to other disease states and immunological phenotypes. HLA typing was unavailable for some donors at each locus, so association tests used only the typed subset. Correlated functional status among segregating V segments might be attributable to linkage disequilibrium, but an unknown experimental factor could not be ruled out. Because the 87-base-pair reads could not distinguish some IMGT-functional V segments, including TRBV6-2 and TRBV6-3, those segments were excluded. In a later genetic analysis, fewer N-insertions in productive TCRs were reported among donors in an Asian-associated ancestry cluster than the roughly 700-donor mean. Several of the top co-occurrence clusters appeared to be linked to parvovirus B19, influenza, CMV and Epstein-Barr virus, according to a later analysis. Because counts were too low, seventeen rarely observed V segments, including chromosome 9 orphons, were left out of the earlier analysis of over 550 of the donors. Roughly uniform sequencing depth across donors was assumed in presence/absence analyses, although this assumption may not hold. Broadly in line with IMGT annotations, most TCR beta V segments showed up in productive rearrangements about 87% or about 30% of the time in an earlier analysis of 450 to 750 of the donors. The classifier was reported to diagnose cytomegalovirus status with high specificity and sensitivity in both the original cohort and the validation cohort. V-gene and J-gene trimming of TCR beta chains was associated with a missense DCLRE1C variant in a later genetic analysis, and the association was replicated in an independent cohort. A further reported finding was that TCR beta sequences accurately predicted the HLA-A and HLA-B alleles for most subjects in the first cohort. Immune exposure information for the cohort was limited to CMV serostatus. When HLA alleles, especially DR and DQ, strongly co-occurred, attributing TCR associations to individual alleles was difficult. The sequencing pipeline was judged likely to have produced a cluster of highly shared sequence variants as a technical artifact. Three of the identified cytomegalovirus-associated TCR beta chains were confirmed in vitro to be specific for cytomegalovirus antigens.

Via the germline V gene, CDR1 is SNHLY and CDR2 FYNNEI. After removal of 2 bases from V and 2 bases from J, the junction retains 7 bases not matched to a gene. The CDR3 runs 16 residues from the cysteine to the phenylalanine. Of the read, only the CDR3 DNA is kept; its 48 bases are in frame from base 1. Library method: the immunoSEQ multiplex PCR assay. For the multiplex PCR, a mixture combining 60 forward primers for TCR Vbeta segments and 13 reverse primers for TCR Jbeta segments was used. The CDR3 region of rearranged TCR beta genes was amplified from genomic DNA with a multiplex PCR assay. The Illumina HiSeq System was used to sequence the amplified TCR beta libraries as 87-base-pair reads. On the study's bioinformatics: A later analysis tallied about 77 million unique TCR beta chains across the 666 repertoires, and roughly 11 million of those chains were shared by two or more donors. To remove PCR and sequencing errors, raw reads were error-corrected and collapsed into unique sequences using a nearest-neighbor algorithm that merged closely related sequences. V, D and J gene segments were assigned by aligning CDR3 sequences to IMGT reference sequences. For a sequence to be retained, at least a six-nucleotide match to both a V gene segment and a J gene segment was required. A rearrangement counted as productive if the CDR3 had no stop codons and remained in frame with V and J, and every other rearrangement counted as non-productive. Following IMGT convention, CDR3 was defined as the stretch from the second conserved V-encoded cysteine to the conserved J-encoded phenylalanine. Sequences without an unambiguous match to a single V gene segment were excluded from the earlier analysis of about 630 of the donors. In an earlier analysis of almost 600 of the donors, a V segment was called functional when productive rearrangements were above 56.7%, and segregating when the standard deviation between donors exceeded 5%. A statistical classification framework was built for diagnosing cytomegalovirus status from the catalog of TCR beta chain sequences. A later analysis assigned V and J genes by comparing TCR nucleotide sequences with IMGT/GENE-DB human TR gene sequences. The TCRdist pipeline was used in a later analysis to assign CDR3 sequences and most-parsimonious VDJ recombination scenarios. In a later analysis, each TCR beta chain was defined by its CDR3 amino acid sequence together with its V-gene family, and reads lacking a unique V-gene family were excluded. To address suspected cross-contamination and a sequencing artifact, a later analysis removed some 620 highly shared, low-generation-probability nucleotide sequences. A later analysis calculated a clonal expansion index for each public chain from normalized within-repertoire ranks of inferred template counts. In a later analysis, generation probabilities were computed using a VDJ recombination model fitted to out-of-frame rearrangements, and the results were checked against IGoR. In a later analysis, TCR-TCR, TCR-HLA and TCR-CMV co-occurrence was scored with hypergeometric tests, and a repertoire-size bias correction was applied to TCR pairs. In a later analysis, false discovery rates were estimated by permuting HLA or CMV assignments 20 times. In a later analysis, co-occurring TCRs were grouped using DBSCAN, and TCRdist sequence similarity was added for clustering within HLA-allele-positive subsets. Repertoires with fewer than 30,000 or more than 120,000 public chains were left out of co-occurrence clustering, as were about five repertoires with anomalous nucleotide sharing. The table comes from immuneACCESS by way of TCRdb, which keeps in-frame sequences with V and J called. Part of the clones is missing from these tables; in studies checked, under half for an unresolved V gene and the rest for unknown reasons. V and J calls plus clone size are reproduced from that table; the DNA served to infer D and trimming. This sample's table has entries for fewer than 85,000 clones. 5% of the sample comes from the top ten.

Source material: PBMCs. The source is a woman in her thirties or forties in good health and CMV-seropositive. In this chain, TRBV2 is recombined with TRBJ2-3; the junction holds 7 bases that match TRBD2. The CDR3 protein is CASSEWAGELTDTQYF. The DNA reads TGTGCCAGCAGTGAATGGGCGGGGGAGCTCACAGATACGCAGTATTTT.